The clone carrying this TCR beta chain was seen a single time. What it recognizes is unknown. The data were obtained in a study of shared clonotypes between healthy human individuals. Study as a whole: The donor pool was made up of two women and a few men aged 18 to 49. Whole-study findings and limits: Across subsets, estimated richness was generally greater for naive than for memory populations.

Using immunoSEQ multiplex PCR, the repertoire was profiled, and TCRdb retains in-frame clones only, with some absent. The table lists about 2 million clones, about 95% of them singletons, with approximately 1% in the top ten. Cells designated naive CD8 were CD45RO-negative and were positively selected for CCR7, with terminally differentiated effector memory CD45RA+ cells excluded. The donor cohort consisted entirely of Caucasian adults residing in Nashville, Tennessee. Trimming cost V 7 bases and J 0 bases, with 13 bases left between them. Germline loops: CDR1 SQVTM, CDR2 ANQGSEA. The CDR3 is 14 amino acids.

The receptor was derived from a man between 18 and 29 years old in good health. This sequence joins TRBV29-1 and TRBJ2-1; tentatively, D is TRBD1 or TRBD2 (5 bases each). The sequencing input was naive CD8+ T cells sorted from blood. CDR3 loop: CSGGYSSSYNEQFF. For the CDR3, the DNA is TGCAGCGGGGGGTACAGTAGCTCCTACAATGAGCAGTTCTTC.